The clone carrying this T cell receptor beta chain has a single count. Its antigen is unidentified. Per germline, CDR1 SGDLS and CDR2 YYNGEE. This CDR3 is built from 15 residues. The V gene lost 0 bases and the J gene lost 0 bases, with 6 bases spanning the gap. The data were produced by immunoSEQ multiplex PCR, yet TCRdb's version contains in-frame clones alone and is incomplete. In the table there are about 150,000 clones, approximately 91% of which are singletons. Pooled in the analysis were second doses at about 4 or about 12 weeks. These data come from a study of T cell responses to AZD1222 COVID-19 vaccine. Whole-study findings and limits: White British people made up most donors, females outnumbered males, and clonal diversity was possibly underestimated. Once two AZD1222 doses were given, Spike-specific TCR breadth and depth went up.

This receptor was identified in an adult who received the AZD1222 COVID-19 vaccine. The sample here was peripheral blood, taken 28 days after the second AZD1222 dose. The V and J genes are TRBV9 and TRBJ1-4; no firm D call. The CDR3 DNA reads as TGTGCCAGCAGCGTAGGTGGCTCAACTAATGAAAAACTGTTTTTT. It encodes CASSVGGSTNEKLFF.